These T cell receptor beta chains were read from a single sample in a study of beta chain features in type 1 diabetes. The protocol was immunoSEQ multiplex PCR, while the TCRdb copy is restricted to in-frame clones and leaves out a portion. The sample includes some 230,000 clones, over 7.5% of them seen just once. Sequencing used naive CD4+ T cells from blood. Receptor source: a woman younger than 30 in good health. Each CDR3 is given with its conserved first and last residue. The D gene is left open where the match is weak. A clone size is listed for some rows: how often the clone was seen (once, few, many), or a class if it is expanded.

D gene | J gene | clone size | V gene | CDR3 protein | CDR3 DNA
TRBD1 | TRBJ1-2 | few | TRBV9 | CASSAGQGVAYGYTF | TGTGCCAGCAGCGCAGGACAGGGGGTGGCCTATGGCTACACCTTC
- | TRBJ1-2 | - | TRBV6-1 | CASSQQRLNYGYTF | TGTGCCAGCAGTCAACAACGCCTTAACTATGGCTACACCTTC
TRBD1 | TRBJ1-3 | few | TRBV5-4 | CASSDHRGSTGNTIYF | TGTGCCAGCAGCGATCACAGGGGTTCGACGGGAAACACCATATATTTT
- | TRBJ1-5 | - | TRBV6-6 | CASSYRTGHQPQHF | TGTGCCAGCAGTTACAGAACAGGCCATCAGCCCCAGCATTTT
TRBD2 | TRBJ2-1 | - | TRBV9 | CASSATLAGGQYNEQFF | TGTGCCAGCAGCGCTACACTAGCGGGCGGGCAGTACAATGAGCAGTTCTTC
- | TRBJ2-3 | few | TRBV5-1 | CASSAGSTDTQYF | TGCGCCAGCAGCGCAGGGAGCACAGATACGCAGTATTTT
- | TRBJ2-3 | few | TRBV5-4 | CASRAGGAGASTDTQYF | TGTGCCAGCAGGGCTGGAGGGGCGGGGGCAAGCACAGATACGCAGTATTTT
- | TRBJ2-7 | few | TRBV6-5 | CASINFIGVSSEQYF | TGTGCCAGCATTAATTTCATCGGGGTCTCCTCCGAGCAGTACTTC
- | TRBJ2-1 | few | TRBV6-1 | CASSYRGSQDEQFF | TGTGCCAGCAGCTATAGGGGTAGCCAAGATGAGCAGTTCTTC
- | TRBJ2-1 | few | TRBV5-6 | CASSFRQVNNEQFF | TGTGCCAGCAGCTTTAGACAGGTTAACAATGAGCAGTTCTTC
- | TRBJ2-7 | many | TRBV5-6 | CASRRQGRTYEQYF | TGTGCCAGCAGGAGGCAGGGCCGAACCTACGAGCAGTACTTC
- | TRBJ1-1 | few | TRBV7-9 | CASSLRGAESSFF | TGTGCCAGCAGCTTAAGGGGTGCCGAGTCCTCTTTCTTT
- | TRBJ1-5 | few | TRBV28 | CASSSQGSNQPQHF | TGTGCCAGCAGTTCCCAGGGAAGCAATCAGCCCCAGCATTTT
TRBD1 | TRBJ1-4 | - | TRBV6-6 | CASSRQGTNEKLFF | TGTGCCAGCAGTAGACAGGGAACTAATGAAAAACTGTTTTTT
- | TRBJ2-1 | - | TRBV30 | CAWSVPTPSPFF | TGTGCCTGGAGTGTACCAACTCCCTCGCCGTTCTTC
TRBD1 | TRBJ2-2 | - | TRBV9 | CASSEGQGVSGELFF | TGTGCCAGCAGCGAGGGACAGGGGGTGTCCGGGGAGCTGTTTTTT
- | TRBJ1-2 | few | TRBV19 | CASSIGQSGYTF | TGTGCCAGTAGTATCGGACAGTCCGGCTACACCTTC
- | TRBJ2-7 | - | TRBV4-1 | CASSQDPTYEQYF | TGCGCCAGCAGCCAAGACCCTACCTACGAGCAGTACTTC
- | TRBJ2-3 | - | TRBV5-4 | CASSPTSPTDTQYF | TGTGCCAGCAGTCCGACTAGTCCCACAGATACGCAGTATTTT
TRBD2 | TRBJ2-5 | few | TRBV6-1 | CASSSGGLMKTQYF | TGTGCCAGCAGTTCGGGGGGTTTGATGAAGACCCAGTACTTC
- | TRBJ2-3 | many | TRBV9 | CASSVRQGSPDTQYF | TGTGCCAGCAGCGTACGTCAGGGATCCCCAGATACGCAGTATTTT
TRBD2 | TRBJ2-1 | few | TRBV9 | CASSGLAGAHNEQFF | TGTGCCAGCAGCGGACTAGCGGGAGCCCACAATGAGCAGTTCTTC
- | TRBJ1-5 | few | TRBV20-1 | CSDRNQPQHF | TGCAGTGACAGGAATCAGCCCCAGCATTTT
- | TRBJ1-5 | - | TRBV2 | CASSGQVRSNQPQHF | TGTGCCAGCAGTGGACAGGTTAGGAGCAATCAGCCCCAGCATTTT
- | TRBJ2-7 | few | TRBV27 | CASSLAPLRAGAPYEQYF | TGTGCCAGCAGTTTAGCCCCTCTCCGGGCGGGGGCACCTTACGAGCAGTACTTC
- | TRBJ2-2 | - | TRBV5-1 | CASSLIRAEAGELFF | TGCGCCAGCAGCTTGATCCGAGCAGAGGCCGGGGAGCTGTTTTTT
- | TRBJ1-5 | few | TRBV6-1 | CASSTDTYLPQHF | TGTGCCAGCAGTACGGACACCTATCTGCCCCAGCATTTT
- | TRBJ1-1 | few | TRBV12-5 | CASGLVSRVTTEAFF | TGTGCTAGTGGTTTGGTAAGCAGGGTAACAACTGAAGCTTTCTTT
TRBD1 | TRBJ1-5 | - | TRBV30 | CAWADRVSQPQHF | TGTGCCTGGGCGGACAGGGTCAGTCAGCCCCAGCATTTT
TRBD2 | TRBJ2-3 | - | TRBV29-1 | CSVALAGGLGDTQYF | TGCAGCGTCGCACTAGCGGGGGGGCTCGGGGATACGCAGTATTTT
- | TRBJ2-7 | - | TRBV6-6 | CASSYYSSYEQYF | TGTGCCAGCAGTTACTACAGCTCCTACGAGCAGTACTTC
- | TRBJ1-1 | many | TRBV30 | CAWSVGANTEAFF | TGTGCCTGGAGTGTGGGGGCGAACACTGAAGCTTTCTTT
TRBD1 | TRBJ2-5 | many | TRBV18 | CASSPGQGQETQYF | TGTGCCAGCTCCCCGGGACAGGGACAAGAGACCCAGTACTTC
- | TRBJ1-5 | - | TRBV2 | CASRMDNMGQPQHF | TGTGCCAGCAGAATGGACAACATGGGTCAGCCCCAGCATTTT
TRBD1 | TRBJ2-7 | - | TRBV19 | CASSTPGQGSWGQYF | TGTGCCAGTAGTACACCGGGACAGGGGTCCTGGGGGCAGTACTTC
TRBD1 | TRBJ1-2 | - | TRBV4-1 | CASSQKEGTGGAPGYGYTF | TGCGCCAGCAGCCAAAAGGAGGGGACAGGGGGCGCTCCCGGCTATGGCTACACCTTC
TRBD2 | TRBJ2-1 | few | TRBV4-2 | CASSQASGRVYNEQFF | TGTGCCAGCAGCCAGGCTAGCGGGAGGGTCTACAATGAGCAGTTCTTC
- | TRBJ2-7 | few | TRBV5-1 | CASSLMGLSENEQYF | TGCGCCAGCAGCTTGATGGGCCTATCCGAGAACGAGCAGTACTTC
- | TRBJ2-5 | many | TRBV7-9 | CASSRRELEETQYF | TGTGCCAGCAGCCGCCGGGAGTTGGAAGAGACCCAGTACTTC
- | TRBJ1-1 | few | TRBV15 | CATSRANRGGTEAFF | TGTGCCACCAGCAGAGCTAACCGAGGGGGCACTGAAGCTTTCTTT
TRBD1 | TRBJ1-5 | - | TRBV6-1 | CASSADRVLGNQPQHF | TGTGCCAGCAGTGCTGACAGGGTCCTTGGCAATCAGCCCCAGCATTTT
- | TRBJ2-6 | few | TRBV4-1 | CASSQEGAGGANVLTF | TGCGCCAGCAGCCAAGAGGGGGCGGGTGGGGCCAACGTCCTGACTTTC